The entry that follows covers one T cell receptor (beta chain) sequence. From germline, CDR1 is MNHEY and CDR2 SVGEGT. The CDR3 sequence is 19 residues long. The J segment lost 8 bases and the V segment lost 2 bases, leaving 16 bases of the junction unmatched. The repertoire was sequenced with immunoSEQ multiplex PCR; TCRdb's copy has only in-frame clones and lacks some. The repertoire has approximately 300,000 clones, around 87% of them found once; the top ten carry approximately 0.98%. The data originate from a study of blood T cell repertoires in COVID-19. Study-level information: T cells, B-cell-depleted T cells, or PBMCs provided the cDNA or gDNA that served as material.

The specimen sequenced was peripheral blood. The chain combines TRBV6-2 or TRBV6-3 with TRBJ2-1; TRBD2 matches 12 bases. This TCR derives from a woman aged 40 to 50 with COVID-19, enrolled during active disease. Here the CDR3 reads CASSYPDYPSSGRVYEQFF. In DNA form, the CDR3 reads TGTGCCAGCAGTTACCCCGACTACCCCTCTAGCGGGAGGGTATATGAGCAGTTCTTC.